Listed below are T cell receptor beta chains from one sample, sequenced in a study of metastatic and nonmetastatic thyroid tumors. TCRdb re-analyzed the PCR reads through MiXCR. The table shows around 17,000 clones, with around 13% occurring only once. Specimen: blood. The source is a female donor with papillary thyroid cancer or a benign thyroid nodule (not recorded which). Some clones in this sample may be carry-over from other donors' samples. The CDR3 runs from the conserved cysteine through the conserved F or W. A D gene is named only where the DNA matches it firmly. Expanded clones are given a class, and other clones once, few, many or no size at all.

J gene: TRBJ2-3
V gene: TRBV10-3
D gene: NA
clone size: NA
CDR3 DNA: TGTGCCATCACAGCTAGTCCGTTCGGCACAGATACGCAGTATTTT
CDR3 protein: CAITASPFGTDTQYF

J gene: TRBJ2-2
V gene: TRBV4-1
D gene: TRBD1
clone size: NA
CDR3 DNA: TGCGCCAGCAGGGGACTGGCGGACCAGGGGGCCTGGGAGCTGTTTTTT
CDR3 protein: CASRGLADQGAWELFF

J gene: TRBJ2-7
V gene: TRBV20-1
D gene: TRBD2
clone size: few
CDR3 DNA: TGCAGTGCTAGAGACTCACAGGGCACTAGCGGGATCGAGCAGTACTTC
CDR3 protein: CSARDSQGTSGIEQYF

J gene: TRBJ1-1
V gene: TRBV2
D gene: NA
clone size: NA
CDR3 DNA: TGTGCCAGCAGCGAAGCCCCCCGGGACATGGGAACTGAAGCTTTCTTT
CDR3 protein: CASSEAPRDMGTEAFF

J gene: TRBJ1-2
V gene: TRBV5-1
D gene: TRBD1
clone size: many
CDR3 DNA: TGCGCCAGCAGCTTGGACGGGACAGGGGGACTGCATGGCTACACCTTC
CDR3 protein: CASSLDGTGGLHGYTF

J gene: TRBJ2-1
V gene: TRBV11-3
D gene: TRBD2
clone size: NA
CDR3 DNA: TGTGCCAGCAGCTCCGGGACTACCTACAATGAGCAGTTCTTC
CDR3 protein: CASSSGTTYNEQFF

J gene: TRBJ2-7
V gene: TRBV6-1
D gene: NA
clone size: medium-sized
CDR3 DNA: TGTGCCAGCCAGGGGCCGGCATACGAGCAGTACTTC
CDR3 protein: CASQGPAYEQYF

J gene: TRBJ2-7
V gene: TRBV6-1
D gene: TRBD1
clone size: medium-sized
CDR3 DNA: TGTGCCAGCAGTTCGGACAGGGGGGGCGAGCAGTACTTC
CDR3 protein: CASSSDRGGEQYF

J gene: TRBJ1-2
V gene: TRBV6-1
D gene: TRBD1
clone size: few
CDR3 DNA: TGTGCCAGCAGGAGACAGGGGACCCCTAACTATGGCTACACCTTC
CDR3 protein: CASRRQGTPNYGYTF

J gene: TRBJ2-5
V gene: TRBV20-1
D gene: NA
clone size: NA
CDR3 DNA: TGCAGCCAGGGTACTAGCACAGATACGCAGTACTTC
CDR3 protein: CSQGTSTDTQYF

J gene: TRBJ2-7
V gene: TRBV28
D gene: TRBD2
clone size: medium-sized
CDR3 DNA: TGTGCCAGCAGTACACCGCGGACTAGCGGGGGCTACGAGCAGTACTTC
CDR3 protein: CASSTPRTSGGYEQYF

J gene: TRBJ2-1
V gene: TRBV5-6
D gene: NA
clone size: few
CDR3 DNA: TGTGCCAGCAACCTGATGGGCCTAGGGATGTACAATGAGCAGTTCTTC
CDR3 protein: CASNLMGLGMYNEQFF

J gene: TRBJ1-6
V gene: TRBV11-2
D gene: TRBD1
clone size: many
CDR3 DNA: TGTGCCACCTCCGGGACAGTTTATAATTCACCCCTCCACTTT
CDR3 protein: CATSGTVYNSPLHF

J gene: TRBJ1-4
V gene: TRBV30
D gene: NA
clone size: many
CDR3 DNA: TGTGCCTGGAGTGCTCTTACACATGAAAAACTGTTTTTT
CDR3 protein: CAWSALTHEKLFF

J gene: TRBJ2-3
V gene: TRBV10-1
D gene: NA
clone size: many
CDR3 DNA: TGCGCCAGCAGAGCTAGGACAGGCACCAAAGAGGGGGGGCAGTATTTT
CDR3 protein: CASRARTGTKEGGQYF

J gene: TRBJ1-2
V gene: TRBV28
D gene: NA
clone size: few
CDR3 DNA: TGTGCCAGCACGGTGGGGGCGTATCGCTACACCTTC
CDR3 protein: CASTVGAYRYTF

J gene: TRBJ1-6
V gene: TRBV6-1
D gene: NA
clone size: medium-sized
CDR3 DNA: TGTGCCAGCAGTCGGGACACCAATTCACCCCTCCACTTT
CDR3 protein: CASSRDTNSPLHF

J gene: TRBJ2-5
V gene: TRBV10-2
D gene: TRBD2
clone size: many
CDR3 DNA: TGCGCCAGCAACAGGGGCCTAGCGGGACTTCAAGAGACCCAGTACTTC
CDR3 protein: CASNRGLAGLQETQYF

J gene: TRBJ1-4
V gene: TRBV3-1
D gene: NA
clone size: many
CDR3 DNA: TGTGCCAGCAGCCAAGAACGGGTGGAAAAACTGTTTTTT
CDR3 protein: CASSQERVEKLFF

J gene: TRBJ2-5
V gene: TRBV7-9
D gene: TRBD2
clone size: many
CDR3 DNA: TGTGCCAGCAGCTTAGCGAGACTAGCGGGAAAAAGGGAGACCCAGTACTTC
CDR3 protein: CASSLARLAGKRETQYF

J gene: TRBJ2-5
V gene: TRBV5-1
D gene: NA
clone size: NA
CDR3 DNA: TGCGCCAGCAGCCCTCTGGGGAATGGGGAGACCCAGTACTTC
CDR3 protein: CASSPLGNGETQYF

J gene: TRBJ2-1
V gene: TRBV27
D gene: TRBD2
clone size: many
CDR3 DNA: TGTGCCGTTCGGACTAGCGGATTCAATGAGCAGTTCTTC
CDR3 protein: CAVRTSGFNEQFF

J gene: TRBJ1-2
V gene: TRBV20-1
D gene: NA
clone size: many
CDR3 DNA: TGCAGTGCTAGAGACCTGACCGAGAACTATGGCTACACCTTC
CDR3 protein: CSARDLTENYGYTF

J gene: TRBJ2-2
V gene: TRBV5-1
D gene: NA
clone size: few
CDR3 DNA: TGCGCCAGCAGCCAACAGGGTCCCACCGGGGAGCCGTTTTTC
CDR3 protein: CASSQQGPTGEPFF

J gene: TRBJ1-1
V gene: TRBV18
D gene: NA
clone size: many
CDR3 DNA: TGTGCCAGCTCACCATCGGGGGGGGCGGGCACTGAAGCTTTCTTT
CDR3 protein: CASSPSGGAGTEAFF

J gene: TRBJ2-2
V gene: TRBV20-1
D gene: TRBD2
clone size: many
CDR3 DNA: TGCAGTGCTAGAGATCCTCGGGGGGGCCGGGAGCTGTTTTTT
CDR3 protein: CSARDPRGGRELFF

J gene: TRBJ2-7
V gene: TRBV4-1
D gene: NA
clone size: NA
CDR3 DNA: TGCGCCAGCAGCCAGGTCCGGGACGGTTACGAGCAGTACTTC
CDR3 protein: CASSQVRDGYEQYF

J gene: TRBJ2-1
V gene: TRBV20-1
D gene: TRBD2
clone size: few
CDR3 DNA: TGCAGTGCTAGAGGGGCTAGCGGGATCCACAATGAGCAGTTCTTC
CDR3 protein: CSARGASGIHNEQFF

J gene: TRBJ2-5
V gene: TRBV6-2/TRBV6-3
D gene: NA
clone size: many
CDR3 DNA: TGTGCCACCATTCCACAGGGTATGGAGACCCAGTACTTC
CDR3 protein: CATIPQGMETQYF

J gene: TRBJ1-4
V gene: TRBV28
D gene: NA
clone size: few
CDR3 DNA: TGTGCCAGCAGTTTAGGGGGGGCCGAAAAACTGTTTTTT
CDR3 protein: CASSLGGAEKLFF

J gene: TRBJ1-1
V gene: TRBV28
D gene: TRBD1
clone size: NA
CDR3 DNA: TGTGCCAGCGGTCAGGGACAGGGGTATACTGAAGCTTTCTTT
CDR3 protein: CASGQGQGYTEAFF

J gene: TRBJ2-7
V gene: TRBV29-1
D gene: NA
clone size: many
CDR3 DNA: TGCAGCGTTCTTAAACTGTACAGGGTCTCCTACGAGCAGTACTTC
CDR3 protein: CSVLKLYRVSYEQYF

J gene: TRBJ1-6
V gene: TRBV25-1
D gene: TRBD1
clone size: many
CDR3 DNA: TGTGCCAGCCATCAGGGGGCCCCGTCACCCCTCCACTTT
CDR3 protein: CASHQGAPSPLHF

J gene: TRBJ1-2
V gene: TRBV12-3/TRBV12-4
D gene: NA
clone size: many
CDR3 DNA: TGTGCCAGCAGTTTACGGGGGGGGGCTAACTATGGCTACACCTTC
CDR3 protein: CASSLRGGANYGYTF

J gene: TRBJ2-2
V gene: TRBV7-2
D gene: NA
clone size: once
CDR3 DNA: TGTGCCAGCAGCCGATCATGGACTCCCGGGGAGCTGTTTTTT
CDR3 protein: CASSRSWTPGELFF

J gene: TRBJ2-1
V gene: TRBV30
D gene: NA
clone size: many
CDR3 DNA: TGTGCCTGGAGTGTGGGCCCATTTTTAGTCAATGAGCAGTTCTTC
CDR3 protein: CAWSVGPFLVNEQFF

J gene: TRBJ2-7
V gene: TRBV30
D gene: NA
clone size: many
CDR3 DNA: TGTGCCTGGAGTACAGGATCCGACGAGCAGTACTTC
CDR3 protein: CAWSTGSDEQYF

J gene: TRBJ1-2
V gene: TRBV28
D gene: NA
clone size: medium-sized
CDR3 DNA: TGTGCCGGTAGGGACGTGGCCTATGGCTACACCTTC
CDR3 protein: CAGRDVAYGYTF

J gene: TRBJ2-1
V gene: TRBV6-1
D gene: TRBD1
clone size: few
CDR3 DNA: TGTGCCAGCAGGGACAGGGGGTTCCTAAACAATGAGCAGTTCTTC
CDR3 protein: CASRDRGFLNNEQFF

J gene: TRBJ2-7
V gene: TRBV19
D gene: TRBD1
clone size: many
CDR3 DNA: TGTGCCAGTAGTATCCGTTCCGGGACAGGGGGCCTCGACGAGCAGTACTTC
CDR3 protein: CASSIRSGTGGLDEQYF

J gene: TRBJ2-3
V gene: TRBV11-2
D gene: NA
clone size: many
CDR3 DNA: TGTGCCAGCAGCTTAGATAGGTACACAGATACGCAGTATTTT
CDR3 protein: CASSLDRYTDTQYF

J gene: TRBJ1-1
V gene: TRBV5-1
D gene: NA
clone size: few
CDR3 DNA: TGCGCCAGCAGCTGGGGGACCGGCACTGAAGCTTTCTTT
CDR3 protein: CASSWGTGTEAFF

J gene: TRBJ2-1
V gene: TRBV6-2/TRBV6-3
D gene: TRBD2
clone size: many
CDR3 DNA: TGTGCCAGCAGTTACTACGCGGGAGGAAAACATGGTGAGCAGTTCTTC
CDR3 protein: CASSYYAGGKHGEQFF

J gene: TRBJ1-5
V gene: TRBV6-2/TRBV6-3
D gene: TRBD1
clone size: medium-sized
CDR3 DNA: TGTGCCAGCAGTTGGGGACAGGGTGCCCAGCCCCAGCATTTT
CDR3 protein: CASSWGQGAQPQHF

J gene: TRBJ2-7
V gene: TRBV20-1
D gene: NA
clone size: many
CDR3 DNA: TGCAGTGCTAGGGGGAGGAGCTCCTACGAGCAGTACTTC
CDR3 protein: CSARGRSSYEQYF

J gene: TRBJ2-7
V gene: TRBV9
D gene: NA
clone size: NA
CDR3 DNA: TGTGCCAGCAGCCCCGCCTCGGGACTCAATGCCTACGAGCATTATTTC
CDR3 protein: CASSPASGLNAYEHYF

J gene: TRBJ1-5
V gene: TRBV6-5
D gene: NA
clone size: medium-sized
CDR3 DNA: TGTGCCAGCAGTTACAGGGTCAGCAATCAGCCCCAGCATTTT
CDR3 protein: CASSYRVSNQPQHF

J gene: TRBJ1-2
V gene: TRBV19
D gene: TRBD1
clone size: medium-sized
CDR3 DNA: TGTGCCAGTAGTATGCGACAGGGGAGGTATGGCTACACCTTC
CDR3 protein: CASSMRQGRYGYTF

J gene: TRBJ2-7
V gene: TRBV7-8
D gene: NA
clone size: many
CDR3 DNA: TGTGCCAGCAGCTTAGCCCGGACAGTCTACGAGCAGTACTTC
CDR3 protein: CASSLARTVYEQYF

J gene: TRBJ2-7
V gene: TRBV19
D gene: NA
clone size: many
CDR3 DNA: TGTGCCAGTAGTAGGAGTCGGCCCTCCCCCGCCGTCGCCTACGAGCAGTACTTC
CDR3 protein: CASSRSRPSPAVAYEQYF

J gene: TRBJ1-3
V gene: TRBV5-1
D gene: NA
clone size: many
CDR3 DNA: TGCGCCAGCAGCTTGGCGGGGGCGTCCTCTGGAAACACCATATATTTT
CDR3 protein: CASSLAGASSGNTIYF

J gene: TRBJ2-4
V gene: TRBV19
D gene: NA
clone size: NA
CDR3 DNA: TGTGCCAGTAGTATTAACAGGATGAGCCAAAACATTCAGTACTTC
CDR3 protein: CASSINRMSQNIQYF

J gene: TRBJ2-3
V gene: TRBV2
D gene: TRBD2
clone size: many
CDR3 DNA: TGTGCCAGCAGTCGCGACCTAGCGGGAGGTGAACCTCAGTATTTT
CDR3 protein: CASSRDLAGGEPQYF

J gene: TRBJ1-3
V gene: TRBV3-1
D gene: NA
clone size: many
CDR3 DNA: TGTGCCAGCAGCCCCGGGTTGGGGGGCGCGGGAAACACCATATATTTT
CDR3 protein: CASSPGLGGAGNTIYF

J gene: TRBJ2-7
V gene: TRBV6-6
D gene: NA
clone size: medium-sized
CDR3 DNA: TGTGCCAGCAGTTACTCTCAACCAACAACAGCTTACGAGCAGTACTTC
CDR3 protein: CASSYSQPTTAYEQYF

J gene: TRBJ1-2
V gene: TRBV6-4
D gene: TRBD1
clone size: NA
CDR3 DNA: TGTGCCAGCAGTGACTCTCCCGGTCTAGGGACAGGGGATATTGGCTACACCTTC
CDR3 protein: CASSDSPGLGTGDIGYTF

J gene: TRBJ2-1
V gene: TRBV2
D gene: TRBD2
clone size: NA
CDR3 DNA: TGTGCCAGCAGAGAGCGGGAGGGGTCCTACAATGAGCAGTTCTTC
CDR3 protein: CASREREGSYNEQFF

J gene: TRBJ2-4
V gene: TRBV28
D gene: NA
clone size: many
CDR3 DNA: TGTGCCAGCAGGGAGACCGGGGCCGCCAAAAACATTCAGTACTTC
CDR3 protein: CASRETGAAKNIQYF

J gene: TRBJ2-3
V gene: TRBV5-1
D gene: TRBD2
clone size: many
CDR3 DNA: TGCGCCAGCAGCCCCCAAACTAGCGGGGGACTCACAGATACGCAGTATTTT
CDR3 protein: CASSPQTSGGLTDTQYF